Listed here are 21 T cell receptor beta chains from one sample, sequenced in a study of T cells in Graves' hyperthyroidism and ophthalmopathy. Amplification yielded TCR beta CDR3 regions, with RNA transcripts as the source. First-round RT-PCR with HTBI primers amplified the TCR CDR3 region. A single record per CDR3 protein comes from TCRdb applying MiXCR to the multiplex PCR reads. Of approximately 270,000 distinct CDR3 sequences listed, about 14% are singletons. Specimen: blood. The receptors derive from a woman aged 40-49 years with Graves' hyperthyroidism that later progressed to Graves' ophthalmopathy.

In this sample, this clonotype turned up many times. The genes are TRBV11-2 and TRBJ2-7, with D possibly being TRBD2 (5 bases). The CDR3 is made up of 14 amino acids. Per germline, CDR1 SGHAT and CDR2 FQNNGV. The ends were cut back, 4 bases at V and 2 bases at J, with 12 bases in the middle. The CDR3 sequence is CASSSTIAPYEQYF. In DNA form, the CDR3 reads TGTGCCAGCAGCTCAACAATAGCGCCCTACGAGCAGTACTTC.

This clonotype was detected many times. The CDR3 DNA reads as TGTGCCAGCAGGGAAAATCTAGGCTTAGAGACCCAGTACTTC. Amino acids: CASRENLGLETQYF. The chain has TRBV6-1 and TRBJ2-5; no clear D gene. Trimming took 6 bases from V and 4 from J, leaving 15 bases between them. This CDR3 is built from 14 residues. Germline lookup yields CDR1 MNHNS and CDR2 SASEGT.

CDR3 coding DNA: TGTGCCAGCAGCACCCTTGGCGGCCCCGTTGCAGATACGCAGTATTTT. It codes for CASSTLGGPVADTQYF. The rearrangement uses TRBV6-2 or TRBV6-3 and TRBJ2-3, with D unresolved. CDR3 size: 16 residues. The germline CDR1 and CDR2 sequences are MNHEY and SVGEGT. The V gene lost 6 bases and the J gene lost 4 bases, with 20 bases spanning the gap.

This clonotype was seen repeatedly, ten times or more. The chain couples TRBV10-2 to TRBJ2-5, with a possible D match to TRBD2 (5 bases). Trimming stripped 1 base from V and 3 bases from J, with 18 bases between. The CDR3 extends over 17 amino acids. Germline V CDR1 and CDR2: WSHSY, SAAADI. The CDR3 coding sequence is TGCGCCAGCAGTGAGTACCTGGCCCCCCGGGGAGAAGAGACCCAGTACTTC. It specifies CASSEYLAPRGEETQYF.

This clonotype was seen at least ten times. The V and J genes are TRBV11-3 and TRBJ2-3; D may be TRBD2 (6 bases). The CDR3 is made up of 17 amino acids. Germline-derived CDR1 and CDR2 are SGHNT and YENEEA. V lost 3 bases to trimming and J lost 1 base, with 17 bases between them. Here the CDR3 DNA reads TGTGCCAGCAGCTTGGGACTGGGCGGTGGAGGCACAGATACGCAGTATTTT. As protein: CASSLGLGGGGTDTQYF.

This chain connects TRBV12-3 or TRBV12-4 to TRBJ1-2; D is unresolved. The CDR3 sequence is 13 residues long. V shed 1 base and J shed 8 bases, with 11 bases lying between them. The CDR3 nucleotides read TGTGCCAGCAGTTTAGTCCCGGGAAGGGGCTACACCTTC. This translates into CASSLVPGRGYTF.

This clonotype was recorded at least ten times. The chain couples TRBV3-1 to TRBJ2-1, with D uncertain. The germline gives CDR1 LGHDT, CDR2 YNNKEL (reference sequence). The V end lost 1 base, the J end lost 0 bases, and 10 bases lay between the germline ends. The CDR3 contains 16 residues. The CDR3, as DNA: TGTGCCAGCAGCCAAGGGGGTCCCGGCTCCTACAATGAGCAGTTCTTC. Translating it yields CASSQGGPGSYNEQFF.

The chain recombines TRBV19 with TRBJ2-3; TRBD2 might be the D (5 bases). Germline-derived CDR1 and CDR2 are LNHDA and SQIVND (reference sequence). The V and J ends lost 1 base and 5 bases respectively, with 13 bases between them. The CDR3 totals 15 residues. CDR3 DNA: TGTGCCAGTAGTATAGGGCTAGCATCAGGAGATACGCAGTATTTT. It translates to CASSIGLASGDTQYF.

The table lists this clonotype with many counts. The V gene is TRBV20-1, the J gene TRBJ2-2; D perhaps matches TRBD1 (5 bases). CDR3 length equals 15 residues. CDR1 and CDR2 (germline): DFQATT, SNEGSKA (reference sequence). Trimming shortened V by 2 bases and J by 7 bases, and 17 bases separated the two germline ends. The CDR3 reads CSARSESGSGGELFF. The DNA of the CDR3 is TGCAGTGCTAGATCCGAATCAGGGTCAGGCGGGGAGCTGTTTTTT.

This clonotype has at least ten counts. J is TRBJ2-1 and V is TRBV19; 9 bases are a match to TRBD1. This CDR3 has 16 residues. Per germline, CDR1 LNHDA and CDR2 SQIVND (reference sequence). Unmatched junction bases numbered 12, after V lost 8 bases and J lost 4 bases. The CDR3: CASDTGTGRGYNEQFF. CDR3 nucleotides: TGTGCCAGTGATACTGGGACAGGGAGGGGGTACAATGAGCAGTTCTTC.

Ten or more counts support this clonotype. The chain recombines TRBV11-2 with TRBJ2-2; 8 bases map to TRBD2. This CDR3 is 18 amino acids long. V was clipped by 6 bases and J by 6 bases; unmatched bases: 18. Per the germline V gene, CDR1 is SGHAT and CDR2 is FQNNGV. The CDR3 DNA reads TGTGCCAGCAGTCGCCTTAATAGCGGGGTTGGGTATGCCGGGGAGCTGTTTTTT. Protein: CASSRLNSGVGYAGELFF.

This clonotype came up many times. The rearrangement links TRBV9 to TRBJ1-6; D possibly corresponds to TRBD1 (6 bases). There are 16 residues in the CDR3. Germline CDR1 and CDR2: SGDLS and YYNGEE. The ends were cut back, 3 bases at V and 4 bases at J, with 14 bases in the middle. CDR3 sequence reads: CASSGRTDTYNSPLHF. Here the CDR3 DNA reads TGTGCCAGCAGCGGAAGGACAGACACTTATAATTCACCCCTCCACTTT.

The chain joins TRBV6-1 to TRBJ1-5, with D possibly matching TRBD1 (5 bases). The V gene lost 0 bases and the J gene lost 1 base, with 7 bases spanning the gap. This CDR3 is built from 15 residues. Germline V gene data show CDR1 as MNHNS and CDR2 as SASEGT. CDR3 coding DNA: TGTGCCAGCAGTGAAGCGCCAGGGAGCAATCAGCCCCAGCATTTT. It translates to CASSEAPGSNQPQHF.

This clonotype was found many times. This chain connects TRBV24-1 to TRBJ2-5; maybe TRBD1 (6 bases). The V gene lost 3 bases and the J gene lost 5 bases, with 15 bases spanning the gap. This CDR3 is built from 15 residues. CDR1 is KGHDR and CDR2 is SFDVKD in the germline V gene. CDR3 sequence (DNA): TGTGCCACCAGTGATCAACGGACAGTACACGAGACCCAGTACTTC. Protein: CATSDQRTVHETQYF.

This clonotype was counted many times. The chain links TRBV12-3 or TRBV12-4 to TRBJ2-3; 8 nucleotides agree with TRBD2. V was pared by 5 bases and J by 0 bases, with 4 bases of the junction left unmatched. The length of the CDR3 is 15 residues. As DNA, the CDR3 is TGTGCCAGCAGTCCTCGGACTAGCAGCACAGATACGCAGTATTTT. Protein sequence: CASSPRTSSTDTQYF.

V usage is TRBV12-3 or TRBV12-4 and J usage is TRBJ2-6, with D perhaps TRBD1 or TRBD2 (5 bases each). The CDR3 spans 17 residues. V was trimmed by 5 bases and J by 0 bases, leaving 14 bases between them. The CDR3 DNA reads as TGTGCCAGCAGTCCGGGGACGGTGAGCTCTGGGGCCAACGTCCTGACTTTC. Translated, it gives CASSPGTVSSGANVLTF.

In its sample, this clonotype was seen many times. V and J are TRBV14 and TRBJ2-2, with D possibly TRBD1 on 5 matching bases. The length of the CDR3 is 13 residues. The V gene's germline CDR1 is SGHDN and CDR2 FVKESK. V dropped 2 bases and J dropped 7 bases, with 8 bases sitting between them. The CDR3 loop reads CASSQLTGGELFF. The CDR3 region has the DNA TGTGCCAGCAGCCAACTCACAGGCGGGGAGCTGTTTTTT.

This clonotype was recorded many times. V usage is TRBV9 and J usage is TRBJ2-7, with 10 positions matching TRBD2. The V and J ends lost 0 bases and 1 base, in that order; junction bases with no gene match: 4. CDR3 length equals 16 residues. CDR1 and CDR2 (germline): SGDLS, YYNGEE. The CDR3, as DNA: TGTGCCAGCAGCGTAGAGGGGACTAGCGCTTCCTACGAGCAGTACTTC. The encoded protein is CASSVEGTSASYEQYF.

This clonotype came up many times. This chain uses TRBV30 with TRBJ2-2; D might be TRBD1 (5 bases). Germline V gene lookup returns CDR1 GTSNPN and CDR2 SVGIG (reference sequence). Trimming took off 2 bases at V and 5 bases at J, with 6 bases between the two ends. This CDR3 has 12 amino acids. This CDR3 reads CAWSRGTGELFF. Here the CDR3 DNA reads TGTGCCTGGAGTAGGGGAACCGGGGAGCTGTTTTTT.

This clonotype was detected many times. The rearrangement uses TRBV10-2 and TRBJ2-7; TRBD2 aligns across 7 bases. With 3 bases clipped from V and 6 bases from J, the junction kept 8 bases outside the gene matches. CDR1 and CDR2 (germline): WSHSY, SAAADI. The CDR3 is made up of 14 amino acids. Here the CDR3 DNA reads TGCGCCAGCAGTGATAGCGGGTCCCTGGGCGAGCAGTACTTC. Residues: CASSDSGSLGEQYF.

This clonotype was seen more than once but under ten times. The chain joins TRBV7-6 to TRBJ2-1; TRBD2 matches 7 bases. Germline V gene data show CDR1 as SGHVS and CDR2 as FNYEAQ. V lost 0 bases, J lost 10 bases, and 6 bases stayed unmatched. The CDR3 spans 14 residues. CDR3 in amino acids: CASSLAAGVDEQFF. DNA of the CDR3: TGTGCCAGCAGCTTAGCGGCGGGAGTGGACGAGCAGTTCTTC.